The text below deals with one T cell receptor beta chain. Its target is not known. Only in-frame clones appear in the TCRdb table, and some are missing; sequencing was by immunoSEQ multiplex PCR. The profile covers roughly 24,000 clones, with over 75% appearing a single time and 8.5% to 10% taken by the ten largest. The data belong to a study of T cells in localized non-small cell lung cancer. Broader study findings: Patients showing higher blood T cell density tended to see longer overall survival. Adjacent lung was found to contain a median approximately 60 of the top 100 tumor clones. Clonality of T cells reached its maximum in uninvolved adjacent lung, surpassing tumor. Tumor samples were not multi-region, leaving intratumor heterogeneity unexcluded.

CDR1 is MNHNY and CDR2 is SVGAGI in the germline V gene (reference sequence). V was trimmed by 6 bases and J by 0 bases, leaving 13 bases between them. The CDR3 runs 15 residues. The sequence came from a man between 40 and 75 years old with stage III squamous cell lung carcinoma. This chain joins TRBV6-6 and TRBJ2-3; maybe TRBD1 (6 bases). Sample: peripheral blood, taken before any cancer treatment. The CDR3 DNA is TGTGCCAGCAGCTTACAGGGTGGGAGCACAGATACGCAGTATTTT. This codes for CASSLQGGSTDTQYF.